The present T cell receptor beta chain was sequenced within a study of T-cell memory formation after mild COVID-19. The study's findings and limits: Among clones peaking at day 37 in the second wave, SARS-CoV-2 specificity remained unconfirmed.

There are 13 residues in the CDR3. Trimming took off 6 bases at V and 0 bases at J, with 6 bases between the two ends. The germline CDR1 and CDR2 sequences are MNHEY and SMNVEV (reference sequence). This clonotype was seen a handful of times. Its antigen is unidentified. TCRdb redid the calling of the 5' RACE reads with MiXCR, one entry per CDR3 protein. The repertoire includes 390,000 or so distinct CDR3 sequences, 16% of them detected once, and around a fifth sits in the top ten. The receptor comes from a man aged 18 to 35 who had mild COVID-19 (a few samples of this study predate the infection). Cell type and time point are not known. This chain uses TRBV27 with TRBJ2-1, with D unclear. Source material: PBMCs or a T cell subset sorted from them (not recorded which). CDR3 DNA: TGTGCCAGCAGCCCGGTCTCCTACAATGAGCAGTTCTTC. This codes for CASSPVSYNEQFF.